The next 16 T cell receptor beta chains were all read from a single sample in a study of early T cells in non-severe SARS-CoV-2 infection. TCRdb re-analysed the 5' RACE reads in MiXCR, keeping a single row per CDR3 protein. The sample includes 40,000 to 55,000 distinct CDR3 sequences, around 6.3% of them seen just once. The specimen was whole blood, collected at baseline. Receptors were obtained from an adult who was a healthcare worker with PCR-confirmed SARS-CoV-2 infection or an uninfected control (not recorded which).

This clonotype was detected only a few times. This chain connects TRBV7-9 to TRBJ2-7; 8 bases line up with TRBD2. The CDR3 covers 13 residues. Per germline, CDR1 SEHNR and CDR2 FQNEAQ (reference sequence). J gave up 3 bases and V 4 bases, and 2 bases lay outside the gene matches. The CDR3 DNA follows: TGTGCCAGCAGCTATCTAGCGGGCTACGAGCAGTACTTC. Protein sequence: CASSYLAGYEQYF.

This clonotype was observed at least ten times. The chain joins TRBV7-9 to TRBJ2-5; D may be TRBD2 (6 bases). V gave up 4 bases and J gave up 4 bases, with 10 bases separating them. CDR3 length equals 13 residues. Germline lookup yields CDR1 SEHNR and CDR2 FQNEAQ (reference sequence). CDR3 protein: CASSSRRGETQYF. The CDR3 DNA is TGTGCCAGCAGCTCGCGGAGGGGAGAGACCCAGTACTTC. The entire variable domain, with the rest obtained from reference TRBV7-9 and TRBJ2-5, is as follows: DTGVSQNPRHKITKRGQNVTFRCDPISEHNRLYWYRQTLGQGPEFLTYFQNEAQLEKSRLLSDRFSAERPKGSFSTLEIQRTEQGDSAMYLCASSSRRGETQYFGPGTRLLVL.

This clonotype has only a few counts. The chain employs TRBV6-5 and TRBJ1-4; D remains unclear. The V and J ends lost 6 bases and 0 bases respectively, with 14 bases between them. Looked up from germline, CDR1 is MNHEY and CDR2 is SVGAGI. This CDR3 comprises 16 residues. The CDR3 reads CASSRVRTSTNEKLFF. CDR3 bases: TGTGCCAGCAGCCGAGTACGGACTTCAACTAATGAAAAACTGTTTTTT.

This clonotype was seen ten or more times. The rearrangement joins TRBV30 to TRBJ1-1; D call uncertain. This CDR3 is built from 10 residues. V was cut by 2 bases and J by 4 bases, with 2 bases left in between. The germline V gene has CDR1 GTSNPN and CDR2 SVGIG (reference sequence). CDR3 sequence (DNA): TGTGCCTGGAGTACCACTGAAGCTTTCTTT. Translated: CAWSTTEAFF. Full variable domain (outside the CDR3, taken from reference TRBV30 and TRBJ1-1): SQTIHQWPATLVQPVGSPLSLECTVEGTSNPNLYWYRQAAGRGLQLLFYSVGIGQISSEVPQNLSASRPQDRQFILSSKKLLLSDSGFYLCAWSTTEAFFGQGTRLTVV.

This clonotype has just a few counts. The CDR3 sequence: CASSEGWGETGPGGYTF. In nucleotides, the CDR3 is TGTGCCAGCAGTGAAGGATGGGGGGAGACAGGACCCGGAGGGTACACCTTC. This rearrangement joins TRBV6-1 to TRBJ1-2; perhaps TRBD1 as D (6 bases). V was cut by 1 base and J by 11 bases, with 26 bases left in between. The length of the CDR3 is 17 residues. CDR1 and CDR2 from the germline V gene are MNHNS and SASEGT.

The gene calls are TRBV7-9 and TRBJ1-2, with TRBD1 as a possible D gene (5 bases). CDR3 length: 13 amino acids. Per germline, CDR1 SEHNR and CDR2 FQNEAQ (reference sequence). The V gene lost 6 bases and the J gene lost 6 bases, with 14 bases spanning the gap. Here the CDR3 reads CASSPRVSDGYTF. The DNA of the CDR3 is TGTGCCAGCAGTCCCAGGGTCTCCGATGGCTACACCTTC.

The V call is TRBV14, the J call TRBJ2-2; possible D gene TRBD2, 5 bases. Germline V CDR1 and CDR2: SGHDN, FVKESK. This CDR3 is 15 amino acids long. Trimming took off 0 bases at V and 7 bases at J, with 12 bases between the two ends. The CDR3 region has the DNA TGTGCCAGCAGCCAAGATGAGCGGTTCTTCGGGGAGCTGTTTTTT. It is translated as CASSQDERFFGELFF.

The sample holds a few counts of this clonotype. The chain employs TRBV24-1 and TRBJ1-5; 8 nucleotides match TRBD1. V lost 9 bases and J lost 3; bases outside the gene matches: 6. The CDR3 covers 14 residues. Germline assignment: CDR1 KGHDR and CDR2 SFDVKD. The CDR3 DNA sequence: TGTGCCACCGGCGCAGGGGGCGACAATCAGCCCCAGCATTTT. This encodes CATGAGGDNQPQHF.

This clonotype was seen at least ten times. The chain uses TRBV11-2 and TRBJ2-5; D is unclear. The germline V gene encodes CDR1 SGHAT and CDR2 FQNNGV. This CDR3 contains 12 residues. V lost 1 base and J 1 base, leaving 1 base between the germline ends. Here the CDR3 DNA reads TGTGCCAGCAGCTTAGTCCAAGAGACCCAGTACTTC. Protein: CASSLVQETQYF. Variable domain in full (rest from reference TRBV11-2 and TRBJ2-5): EAGVAQSPRYKIIEKRQSVAFWCNPISGHATLYWYQQILGQGPKLLIQFQNNGVVDDSQLPKDRFSAERLKGVDSTLKIQPAKLEDSAVYLCASSLVQETQYFGPGTRLLVL.

This chain joins TRBV28 and TRBJ2-1, with D possibly TRBD2 on 6 matching bases. Looked up from germline, CDR1 is MDHEN and CDR2 is SYDVKM. The CDR3 runs 19 residues. With 4 bases removed from V and 4 bases from J, the gap between germline ends came to 26 bases. The CDR3 region has the DNA TGTGCCAGCAGTTCCCCTTATTACGGAGGGAAACAGAAATACAATGAGCAGTTCTTC. Amino acid sequence: CASSSPYYGGKQKYNEQFF.

This clonotype was counted at least ten times. The genes are TRBV5-1 and TRBJ2-2, with D possibly TRBD1 on 6 matching bases. The CDR3 loop spans 15 amino acids. Germline CDR1 and CDR2: SGHRS and YFSETQ. V was pared by 0 bases and J by 0 bases, with 6 bases between. In DNA, the CDR3 is TGCGCCAGCAGCTTGGACAGGGCGAACACCGGGGAGCTGTTTTTT. This sequence encodes CASSLDRANTGELFF.

This clonotype showed up just a few times. For the CDR3, the DNA is TGTGCCAGTAGGGACAGCGAGGTCGAAAAACTGTTTTTT. Protein: CASRDSEVEKLFF. The rearrangement links TRBV19 to TRBJ1-4; D is possibly TRBD1 (6 bases). V lost 6 bases to trimming and J lost 8 bases, with 13 bases between them. Germline CDR1 is LNHDA and CDR2 is SQIVND (reference sequence). This CDR3 has 13 amino acids.

This clonotype was found a few times. The chain combines TRBV6-4 with TRBJ2-1; D remains ambiguous. The CDR3 runs to 13 residues. Between the trimmed V and J ends, which lost 0 bases and 9 bases, there was a span of 9 bases. The germline CDR1 and CDR2 sequences are MRHNA and SNTAGT. The CDR3 reads CASSDSAYSEQFF. The CDR3 DNA reads TGTGCCAGCAGTGACTCGGCCTATAGTGAGCAGTTCTTC.

The V gene is TRBV9, the J gene TRBJ1-1; D ambiguous. V dropped 1 base and J dropped 1 base, with 17 bases sitting between them. The germline gives CDR1 SGDLS, CDR2 YYNGEE. This CDR3 is built from 17 residues. The CDR3 nucleotides read TGTGCCAGCAGCGTATATCCCCGCGGAGACCCGAACACTGAAGCTTTCTTT. Translated: CASSVYPRGDPNTEAFF.

The chain is built from TRBV5-6 and TRBJ1-4, with D maybe TRBD1 (5 bases). Germline-derived CDR1 and CDR2 are SGHDT and YYEEEE. The CDR3 covers 14 residues. Trimming pared 4 bases from V and 8 bases from J, leaving 15 bases between. The CDR3 region has the DNA TGTGCCAGCAGCCCTTTGGGGCCAGGAGAAAAACTGTTTTTT. Translation: CASSPLGPGEKLFF.

This clonotype was seen repeatedly, ten times or more. CDR3 sequence reads: CASSYGGTDSGEQYF. The CDR3 DNA follows: TGTGCCAGCAGCTACGGGGGCACTGACTCAGGGGAGCAGTACTTC. This chain links TRBV12-3 or TRBV12-4 with TRBJ2-7; D might be TRBD1 or TRBD2, each matching 6 bases. This CDR3 has 15 residues. The V end lost 6 bases, the J end lost 7 bases, and 22 bases lay between the germline ends.